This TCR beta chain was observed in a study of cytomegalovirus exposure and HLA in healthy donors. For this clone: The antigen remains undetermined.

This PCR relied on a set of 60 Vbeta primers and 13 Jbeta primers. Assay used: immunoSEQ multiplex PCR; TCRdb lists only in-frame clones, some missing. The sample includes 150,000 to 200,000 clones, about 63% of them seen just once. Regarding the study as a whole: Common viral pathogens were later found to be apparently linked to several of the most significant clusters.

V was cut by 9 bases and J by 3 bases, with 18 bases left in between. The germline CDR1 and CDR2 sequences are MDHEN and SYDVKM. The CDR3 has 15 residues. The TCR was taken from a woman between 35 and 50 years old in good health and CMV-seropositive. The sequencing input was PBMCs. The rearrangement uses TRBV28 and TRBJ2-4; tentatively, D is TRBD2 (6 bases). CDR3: CASGLGGMVKNIQYF. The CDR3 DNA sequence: TGTGCCAGTGGGTTGGGCGGGATGGTCAAAAACATTCAGTACTTC.